This TCR beta chain was captured in a study of vaccination effects on CD4 cells after COVID-19. After removal of 2 bases from V and 1 base from J, the junction contained 5 bases not matched to a gene. The CDR3 is made up of 15 amino acids. Germline V CDR1 and CDR2: SGHNT, YYREEE (reference sequence). Antigen-specific CD4+ T cells were expanded with viral peptide pools in the ViraFEST assay before sequencing. CD4+ T cells were isolated after about nine days of culture. The vaccine given was either BNT162b2 or mRNA-1273, in two doses. Half-medium exchanges with IL-2 medium took place on days 3 and 7. Here immunoSEQ multiplex PCR was the method, and the copy in TCRdb shows in-frame clones only, minus some. The table includes some 61,000 clones, roughly 79% detected once. As for this clone: What it binds is unknown.

The specimen comprised CD4+ T cells from PBMCs cultured with HCoV-OC43 spike peptides, sampled after COVID-19 vaccination. Noted subset: HCoV-OC43 spike overlapping peptide pool stimulation. This chain connects TRBV5-4 to TRBJ1-1; 7 positions agree with TRBD1. The TCR comes from a human donor who received a COVID-19 vaccine. The CDR3 sequence: CASSFRQGGNTEAFF. CDR3 DNA sequence: TGTGCCAGCAGCTTCCGACAGGGTGGGAACACTGAAGCTTTCTTT.